One sample yielded the 22 T cell receptor beta chains listed below, sequenced in a study of blood T cell repertoires in COVID-19. Sequencing was performed with immunoSEQ multiplex PCR; in TCRdb, only in-frame clones are kept and a portion is missing. This sample has around 120,000 clones, with 60% to 85% found just once. Sequencing input: peripheral blood. Receptor source: a man aged 65-85 years with acute or convalescent COVID-19.

The chain combines TRBV14 with TRBJ1-4, with D uncertain. CDR1 and CDR2 from the germline V gene are SGHDN and FVKESK. V dropped 6 bases and J dropped 1 base, with 9 bases sitting between them. The CDR3 runs 14 residues. In nucleotides, the CDR3 is TGTGCCAGCAGTCCCATCCAAACTAATGAAAAACTGTTTTTT. This translates into CASSPIQTNEKLFF. The whole variable domain, remainder taken from reference TRBV14 and TRBJ1-4, is EAGVTQFPSHSVIEKGQTVTLRCDPISGHDNLYWYRRVMGKEIKFLLHFVKESKQDESGMPNNRFLAERTGGTYSTLKVQPAELEDSGVYFCASSPIQTNEKLFFGSGTQLSVL.

V is TRBV6-2 or TRBV6-3 and J is TRBJ2-5, with a possible D match to TRBD2 (5 bases). Germline V gene lookup returns CDR1 MNHEY and CDR2 SVGEGT. CDR3 length: 12 residues. V was cut by 5 bases and J by 9 bases, with 13 bases left in between. The CDR3 protein is CASSPVEEAQYF. CDR3 nucleotides: TGTGCCAGCAGTCCGGTAGAGGAGGCCCAGTACTTC.

This CDR3 is CASSGSSGNTIYF. The CDR3 DNA follows: TGTGCCAGCAGCGGGAGCTCTGGAAACACCATATATTTT. V is TRBV9 and J is TRBJ1-3, with D unclear. V dropped 3 bases and J dropped 0 bases, with 4 bases sitting between them. This CDR3 has 13 amino acids. The germline V gene encodes CDR1 SGDLS and CDR2 YYNGEE.

The chain employs TRBV4-1 and TRBJ1-5; a possible D gene is TRBD1 (5 bases). V shed 0 bases and J shed 7 bases, with 16 bases lying between them. This CDR3 is 16 amino acids long. In germline, CDR1 is MGHRA, CDR2 YSYEKL. CDR3 in amino acids: CASSQDVAGYGQPQHF. The CDR3 region has the DNA TGCGCCAGCAGCCAAGATGTTGCAGGGTATGGCCAGCCCCAGCATTTT.

CDR3 sequence: CATSDFSRGETQYF. The CDR3 DNA follows: TGTGCCACCAGTGATTTCTCCAGGGGAGAGACCCAGTACTTC. This chain joins TRBV24-1 and TRBJ2-5; possible D gene TRBD1, 6 bases. V lost 1 base to trimming and J lost 4 bases, with 9 bases between them. The length of the CDR3 is 14 residues. Germline CDR1 reads KGHDR; CDR2 reads SFDVKD.

The gene calls are TRBV10-3 and TRBJ2-7; 9 bases are shared with TRBD1. The V gene end was trimmed by 3 bases and the J gene end by 3 bases; junction bases not matched to a gene: 6. The CDR3 loop spans 15 amino acids. The germline CDR1 and CDR2 sequences are ENHRY and SYGVKD. CDR3 protein: CAISDPGQGDYEQYF. In DNA, the CDR3 is TGTGCCATCAGTGATCCGGGACAGGGAGACTACGAGCAGTACTTC.

In this sample, this clone turned up a few times. V is TRBV5-1 and J is TRBJ1-6, with D possibly matching TRBD1 (6 bases). Trimming stripped 0 bases from V and 0 bases from J, with 10 bases between. Germline V CDR1 and CDR2: SGHRS, YFSETQ. The CDR3 is made up of 17 amino acids. CDR3 in amino acids: CASSLGQDLSYNSPLHF. The DNA for the CDR3 is TGCGCCAGCAGCTTGGGACAGGATCTCTCCTATAATTCACCCCTCCACTTT.

This clone turned up a few times. The chain combines TRBV18 with TRBJ2-5; 10 nucleotides match TRBD2. This CDR3 contains 15 residues. The ends lost 3 bases at V and 2 bases at J; junction bases unmatched: 3. The germline CDR1 and CDR2 sequences are KGHSH and LQKENI. This CDR3 reads CASSPTAGGQETQYF. CDR3 nucleotide sequence: TGTGCCAGCTCACCGACAGCGGGGGGGCAAGAGACCCAGTACTTC.

V usage is TRBV13 and J usage is TRBJ1-5; 8 bases map to TRBD1. Trimming at V came to 3 bases and at J to 7 bases, leaving 2 bases not matched to a gene. This CDR3 comprises 13 residues. The V gene's germline CDR1 is PRHDT and CDR2 FYEKMQ (reference sequence). The CDR3 DNA is TGTGCCAGCAGCTTCGGGGACAGGCAGCCCCAGCATTTT. Encoded protein: CASSFGDRQPQHF.

The rearrangement links TRBV4-2 to TRBJ1-5, with D perhaps matching TRBD1 (6 bases). CDR1 is LGHNA, CDR2 YNFKEQ, per germline. The CDR3 is 15 amino acids. Trimming shortened V by 4 bases and J by 8 bases, and 18 bases separated the two germline ends. The chain's CDR3 is CASSPSTGGREPQHF. DNA for the CDR3: TGTGCCAGCAGCCCCTCGACGGGGGGCAGGGAGCCCCAGCATTTT.

The genes are TRBV7-2 and TRBJ2-7; TRBD1 matches 7 bases. Trimming cost V 4 bases and J 3 bases; bases outside gene matches: 6. CDR1 and CDR2 from the germline V gene are SGHTA and FQGNSA. The CDR3 extends over 14 amino acids. The CDR3 reads CASSSRTGDYEQYF. The CDR3 coding sequence is TGTGCCAGCAGCTCCAGGACAGGAGACTACGAGCAGTACTTC.

This chain's CDR3 is CASSLASGGGFGSSEKLFF. CDR3 coding DNA: TGTGCCAGCAGCTTAGCTTCCGGGGGAGGGTTCGGATCTAGTGAAAAACTGTTTTTT. The chain couples TRBV7-6 to TRBJ1-4, with a weak D call TRBD1 (5 bases). This CDR3 is 19 amino acids long. V was cut by 0 bases and J by 7 bases, with 24 bases left in between. CDR1 and CDR2 from the germline V gene are SGHVS and FNYEAQ.

This clone was seen more than once but under ten times. This chain connects TRBV30 to TRBJ1-6, with 10 bases lining up with TRBD1. Germline CDR1 GTSNPN, CDR2 SVGIG (reference sequence). This CDR3 comprises 15 residues. With 3 bases clipped from V and 10 bases from J, the junction kept 9 bases outside the gene matches. The CDR3 spells CAWSPGQGIRSPLHF. CDR3 DNA sequence: TGTGCCTGGAGCCCGGGACAGGGGATCCGCTCACCCCTCCACTTT.

This chain joins TRBV4-1 and TRBJ2-7, with 9 nucleotides matching TRBD2. Germline-derived CDR1 and CDR2 are MGHRA and YSYEKL. V lost 2 bases, J lost 7 bases, and 9 bases stayed unmatched. The CDR3 runs to 15 residues. CDR3 region: CASSQSAGGPEEQYF. CDR3 sequence (DNA): TGCGCCAGCAGCCAATCCGCGGGGGGGCCGGAAGAGCAGTACTTC.

The rearrangement uses TRBV7-9 and TRBJ1-1, with 10 bases lining up with TRBD1. With 4 bases clipped from V and 0 bases from J, the junction kept 5 bases outside the gene matches. This CDR3 region has 16 residues. Germline assignment: CDR1 SEHNR and CDR2 FQNEAQ (reference sequence). CDR3 nucleotides: TGTGCCAGCAGCTGGACCGGGACAGGGGTGAACACTGAAGCTTTCTTT. Translation gives CASSWTGTGVNTEAFF.

This clone was seen many times. V gene TRBV6-5 combines with J gene TRBJ1-2; a weak D match, TRBD1 (5 bases). The CDR3 has 15 residues. V gave up 6 bases and J gave up 4 bases, with 18 bases separating them. The germline CDR1 and CDR2 sequences are MNHEY and SVGAGI. CDR3 residues: CASSPGGGGFYGYTF. In nucleotides, the CDR3 is TGTGCCAGCAGCCCCGGTGGGGGGGGATTCTATGGCTACACCTTC.

The chain employs TRBV18 and TRBJ1-5, with TRBD1 matching over 8 bases. The germline gives CDR1 KGHSH, CDR2 LQKENI. The CDR3 sequence is 14 residues long. The V and J ends lost 5 bases and 4 bases, in that order; junction bases with no gene match: 4. The CDR3 spells CASSGTGWNQPQHF. The CDR3, as DNA: TGTGCCAGCTCAGGGACAGGCTGGAATCAGCCCCAGCATTTT. The full variable domain, in which reference TRBV18 and TRBJ1-5 provide the parts outside the CDR3, is NAGVMQNPRHLVRRRGQEARLRCSPMKGHSHVYWYRQLPEEGLKFMVYLQKENIIDESGMPKERFSAEFPKEGPSILRIQQVVRGDSAAYFCASSGTGWNQPQHFGDGTRLSIL.

The rearrangement links TRBV5-1 to TRBJ2-1; 7 bases agree with TRBD1. The CDR3 has 14 amino acids. The germline V gene encodes CDR1 SGHRS and CDR2 YFSETQ. The junction had 8 bases not matched to a gene; V was cut back by 5 bases and J by 6 bases. CDR3 nucleotide sequence: TGCGCCAGCAGACCCTCATCAGGGGGCAATGAGCAGTTCTTC. It encodes CASRPSSGGNEQFF.

The chain uses TRBV4-1 and TRBJ2-2, with a weak D call TRBD2 (6 bases). The CDR3 runs to 13 residues. V lost 8 bases and J lost 6, with 13 bases in between. In germline, CDR1 is MGHRA, CDR2 YSYEKL. CDR3 coding DNA: TGCGCCAGCTCCGAGGCGGGGCCCGGGGAGCTGTTTTTT. Its protein product is CASSEAGPGELFF.

The chain employs TRBV18 and TRBJ1-1; perhaps TRBD1 as D (6 bases). The germline V and J ends were trimmed by 3 bases and 3 bases, with 14 bases remaining between them. CDR1 is KGHSH and CDR2 is LQKENI in the germline V gene. This CDR3 region has 15 residues. The CDR3 region has the DNA TGTGCCAGCTCACCCCTCGCGGGGGCGGACACTGAAGCTTTCTTT. This encodes CASSPLAGADTEAFF.

The rearrangement joins TRBV5-6 to TRBJ2-1, with 10 bases matching TRBD1. Per germline, CDR1 SGHDT and CDR2 YYEEEE. The CDR3 contains 16 residues. Germline trimming cut 2 bases from V and 9 bases from J; bases unmatched to any gene: 11. The CDR3 DNA reads TGTGCCAGCAGCTTCCGGGACAGGGGTTTAGGTGGTGAGCAGTTCTTC. Protein sequence: CASSFRDRGLGGEQFF.

The chain links TRBV9 to TRBJ1-2, with D perhaps TRBD1 (6 bases). The germline V gene has CDR1 SGDLS and CDR2 YYNGEE. CDR3 length: 17 amino acids. Trimming pared 3 bases from V and 0 bases from J, leaving 18 bases between. The CDR3 DNA reads TGTGCCAGCAGCGCCCTGGGGGGGGCCGCCCCTAACTATGGCTACACCTTC. Translation gives CASSALGGAAPNYGYTF.